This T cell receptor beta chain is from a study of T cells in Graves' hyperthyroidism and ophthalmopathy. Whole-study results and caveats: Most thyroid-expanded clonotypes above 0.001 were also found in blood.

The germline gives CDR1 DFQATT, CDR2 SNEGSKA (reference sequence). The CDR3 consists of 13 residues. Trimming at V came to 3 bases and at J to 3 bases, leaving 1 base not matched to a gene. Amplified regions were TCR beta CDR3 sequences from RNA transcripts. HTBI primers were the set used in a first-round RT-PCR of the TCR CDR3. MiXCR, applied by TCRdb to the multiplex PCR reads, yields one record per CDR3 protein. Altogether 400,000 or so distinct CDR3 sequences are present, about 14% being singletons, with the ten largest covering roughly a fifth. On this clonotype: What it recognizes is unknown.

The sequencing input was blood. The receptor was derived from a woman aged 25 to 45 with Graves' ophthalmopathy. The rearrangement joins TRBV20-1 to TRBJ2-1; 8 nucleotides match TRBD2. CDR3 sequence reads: CSASTSGYNEQFF. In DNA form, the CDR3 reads TGCAGTGCTAGTACTAGCGGCTACAATGAGCAGTTCTTC.